Below, one TCR beta chain is given with its context. In the source study's methods: Amplification of reference gene primers provided the estimated nucleated cell counts. Here immunoSEQ multiplex PCR was the method, and the copy in TCRdb shows in-frame clones only, minus some. That table gives V, J and clone size, and the DNA gave D and trimming. The table lists 540,000 or so clones, 85% to 90% of them singletons, with roughly 8% in the top ten. These data are taken from a study of blood T cell repertoires in COVID-19. Turning to the study itself: Samples representing acute and convalescent COVID-19 were sourced from the United States, Italy and Spain. The cDNA or gDNA used as material had been derived from T cells, B-cell-depleted T cells, or PBMCs.

The CDR3 contains 16 residues. The germline V gene has CDR1 SGHKS and CDR2 YYEKEE (reference sequence). V gave up 0 bases and J gave up 3 bases; unmatched junction bases: 4. Seattle patients were enrolled during active infection and followed longitudinally. The TCR sequence derives from a woman aged 50 to 65 with COVID-19, enrolled during active disease. Sequencing used peripheral blood. This chain uses TRBV5-5 with TRBJ2-7; 12 nucleotides line up with TRBD1. CDR3: CASSLGGTGGFYEQYF. Here the CDR3 DNA reads TGTGCCAGCAGCTTGGGAGGGACAGGGGGCTTCTACGAGCAGTACTTC.